Listed here are 30 T cell receptor beta chains from one sample, sequenced in a study of Ad26.COV2.S vaccination and SARS-CoV-2 variants (dated by TCRdb to about 2021). The library was obtained by the immunoSEQ multiplex PCR assay. Held by TCRdb, this immuneACCESS table contains in-frame sequences only and omits some clones. Under half of the omission traces to an unresolved V gene where checked; the cause of the rest is unknown. The sample data list some 480,000 clones, and roughly 89% of these were observed just once. Of the sample, 13% falls within the top ten clones. The sample's treatment or condition label, in plain terms: some 19 received Ad26.COV2.S at low or high dose, single or two shots; 5 received placebo; per-sample allocation not given. Repertoires of vaccine and placebo recipients were sequenced from samples taken on day 63 after the first injection. The input for sequencing was peripheral blood, taken in a trial of Ad26.COV2.S vaccine versus placebo. The receptors derive from a person between 18 and 65 years old who received the Ad26.COV2.S COVID-19 vaccine or a placebo.

The V call is TRBV7-9, the J call TRBJ1-2; D not certain. Between the trimmed V and J ends, which lost 1 base and 5 bases, there was a span of 14 bases. Germline CDR1 SEHNR, CDR2 FQNEAQ (reference sequence). The CDR3 runs 15 residues. For the CDR3, the DNA is TGTGCCAGCAGCTTAGAAAACCGGGGTTCTTATGGCTACACCTTC. Translation: CASSLENRGSYGYTF.

As to this clone: Additional DNA sequences in this sample encode the identical CDR3. The genes are TRBV28 and TRBJ1-5; 7 bases are a match to TRBD1. CDR3 length: 15 amino acids. CDR1 is MDHEN, CDR2 SYDVKM, per germline. Unmatched junction bases numbered 6, after V lost 3 bases and J lost 4 bases. The CDR3 DNA follows: TGTGCCAGCAGTTTCCGACAGGGACCGAATCAGCCCCAGCATTTT. Its protein product is CASSFRQGPNQPQHF.

The chain has TRBV5-4 and TRBJ2-1, with 8 positions matching TRBD2. Trimming removed 3 bases from V and 2 bases from J; junction bases left unmatched: 7. The CDR3 spans 16 residues. Germline V gene lookup returns CDR1 SGHNT and CDR2 YYREEE (reference sequence). Here the CDR3 DNA reads TGTGCCAGCAGCTCACCGGGACTAGGAACCTACAATGAGCAGTTCTTC. This codes for CASSSPGLGTYNEQFF.

This clone has a single count. The rearrangement links TRBV7-9 to TRBJ2-3; D is perhaps TRBD1 (5 bases). The germline V gene encodes CDR1 SEHNR and CDR2 FQNEAQ (reference sequence). The CDR3 spans 13 residues. The ends were cut back, 5 bases at V and 10 bases at J, with 16 bases in the middle. The CDR3 reads CASSRPTVRPQYF. CDR3 nucleotides: TGTGCCAGCAGCCGCCCGACAGTCCGACCGCAGTATTTT. Supplemented by reference TRBV7-9 and TRBJ2-3, the full variable domain reads DTGVSQNPRHKITKRGQNVTFRCDPISEHNRLYWYRQTLGQGPEFLTYFQNEAQLEKSRLLSDRFSAERPKGSFSTLEIQRTEQGDSAMYLCASSRPTVRPQYFGPGTRLTVL.

The V and J genes are TRBV3-1 (or the pseudogene TRBV3-2) and TRBJ2-7; 7 bases align to TRBD1. Unmatched junction bases numbered 6, after V lost 3 bases and J lost 4 bases. The CDR3 spans 14 residues. Germline values: CDR1 LGHDT, CDR2 YNNKEL (reference sequence). This CDR3 is CASSHDREIYEQYF. The CDR3 DNA sequence: TGTGCCAGCAGCCACGACAGGGAGATATACGAGCAGTACTTC.

In nucleotides, the CDR3 is TGTGCCAGCAGCTTAGAAACAAATCAGCCCCAGCATTTT. It yields the protein CASSLETNQPQHF. The chain couples TRBV7-2 to TRBJ1-5; D call uncertain. The CDR3 is 13 residues long. Germline lookup yields CDR1 SGHTA and CDR2 FQGNSA. Trimming took 1 base from V and 4 from J, leaving 5 bases between them. Variable domain in full (rest from reference TRBV7-2 and TRBJ1-5): GAGVSQSPSNKVTEKGKDVELRCDPISGHTALYWYRQSLGQGLEFLIYFQGNSAPDKSGLPSDRFSAERTGGSVSTLTIQRTQQEDSAVYLCASSLETNQPQHFGDGTRLSIL.

The chain employs TRBV30 and TRBJ2-7, with a tentative D call TRBD1 (6 bases). Deletions cut 2 bases from V and 3 bases from J, with 11 bases between. CDR1 is GTSNPN, CDR2 SVGIG, per germline (reference sequence). This CDR3 has 13 amino acids. CDR3 region: CAWSRGHHYEQYF. For the CDR3, the DNA is TGTGCCTGGAGTCGGGGACACCACTACGAGCAGTACTTC.

This clone has just one count. This CDR3 is CASSPPGLASRRDTQYF. CDR3 sequence (DNA): TGCGCCAGCAGCCCGCCGGGACTAGCGTCCCGGAGGGATACGCAGTATTTT. The chain couples TRBV5-1 to TRBJ2-3, with TRBD2 identical over 10 bases. Losses at the gene ends were 4 bases for V and 6 bases for J; bases not matched to a gene: 14. The CDR3 sequence is 17 residues long. CDR1 is SGHRS and CDR2 is YFSETQ in the germline V gene.

This clone was seen a single time. This chain uses TRBV5-1 with TRBJ2-5; perhaps D is TRBD1 or TRBD2 (5 bases each). Germline V lookup: CDR1 SGHRS, CDR2 YFSETQ. This CDR3 has 15 amino acids. V was trimmed by 1 base and J by 5 bases, leaving 15 bases between them. For the CDR3, the DNA is TGCGCCAGCAGCTTGCTTGGGGGAGAGTGGGAGACCCAGTACTTC. It is translated as CASSLLGGEWETQYF.

The chain joins TRBV2 to TRBJ2-4; 7 positions agree with TRBD2. Germline CDR1 reads SNHLY; CDR2 reads FYNNEI. The V segment lost 6 bases and the J segment 6 bases; nucleotides outside the gene matches: 8. The CDR3 sequence is 14 residues long. CDR3 sequence reads: CASRTRGGVNIQYF. The CDR3 DNA reads as TGTGCCAGCAGGACGCGGGGAGGGGTAAACATTCAGTACTTC.

In this sample, this clone turned up once. CDR3 protein: CASSAPGTGGGEAFF. CDR3 DNA: TGTGCCAGCAGCGCTCCCGGGACAGGGGGCGGAGAAGCTTTCTTT. The chain employs TRBV5-6 and TRBJ1-1; TRBD1 matches at 12 bases. The CDR3 runs 15 residues. The V gene end was trimmed by 4 bases and the J gene end by 8 bases; junction bases not matched to a gene: 9. Per germline, CDR1 SGHDT and CDR2 YYEEEE.

V usage is TRBV7-2 and J usage is TRBJ1-4; D is unclear. CDR1 is SGHTA, CDR2 FQGNSA, per germline. Trimming pared 5 bases from V and 8 bases from J, leaving 12 bases between. This CDR3 contains 13 residues. The CDR3 DNA is TGTGCCAGCAGCCTACAATACGGAGAAAAACTGTTTTTT. This gives the protein CASSLQYGEKLFF.

As concerns this clone: Other DNA sequences in this sample translate to the same CDR3. The chain joins TRBV13 to TRBJ2-2; 7 nucleotides match TRBD1. This CDR3 is built from 14 residues. Germline V lookup: CDR1 PRHDT, CDR2 FYEKMQ (reference sequence). The V segment lost 6 bases and the J segment 2 bases; nucleotides outside the gene matches: 3. For the CDR3, the DNA is TGTGCCAGCAGGGGACAGAGTAACACCGGGGAGCTGTTTTTT. This translates into CASRGQSNTGELFF.

This rearrangement joins TRBV6-2 or TRBV6-3 to TRBJ1-2; perhaps TRBD1 as D (5 bases). Looked up from germline, CDR1 is MNHEY and CDR2 is SVGEGT. Trimming left V 6 bases short and J 0 bases short, with 11 bases between. The CDR3 contains 14 residues. The CDR3 loop is CASSPVGPNYGYTF. CDR3 DNA sequence: TGTGCCAGCAGCCCCGTGGGGCCTAACTATGGCTACACCTTC.

The chain couples TRBV6-5 to TRBJ2-7; 10 bases are a match to TRBD2. The CDR3 totals 16 residues. V shed 4 bases and J 2 bases; nucleotides not matched to a gene: 8. Germline CDR1 is MNHEY and CDR2 is SVGAGI. This chain's CDR3 is CASSFLIAGGPYEQYF. For the CDR3, the DNA is TGTGCCAGCAGTTTCCTCATAGCGGGAGGCCCCTACGAGCAGTACTTC.

This clone was recorded a few times. CDR3 DNA: TGTGCCAGCAGTTACCGCCTCCAGAGAAATTACAATCAGCCCCAGCATTTT. This sequence encodes CASSYRLQRNYNQPQHF. The chain recombines TRBV6-2 or TRBV6-3 with TRBJ1-5; D ambiguous. The CDR3 totals 17 residues. Trimming shortened V by 2 bases and J by 3 bases, and 17 bases separated the two germline ends. Germline lookup yields CDR1 MNHEY and CDR2 SVGEGT.

The chain links TRBV27 to TRBJ2-1; D gene unclear. V was pared by 6 bases and J by 10 bases, with 16 bases between. The CDR3 has 13 amino acids. The germline CDR1 and CDR2 sequences are MNHEY and SMNVEV (reference sequence). The CDR3, as DNA: TGTGCCAGCAGCACTCCGAACCGGAACGAGCAGTTCTTC. This encodes CASSTPNRNEQFF.

V gene TRBV14 combines with J gene TRBJ1-1; weak D call: TRBD1 (6 bases). The CDR3 totals 14 residues. V lost 2 bases and J 2 bases, leaving 9 bases between the germline ends. Germline V lookup: CDR1 SGHDN, CDR2 FVKESK. The CDR3 sequence: CASSQRGANTEAFF. CDR3 bases: TGTGCCAGCAGCCAAAGGGGGGCAAACACTGAAGCTTTCTTT.

This clone has a handful of counts. This chain uses TRBV7-9 with TRBJ2-2; 9 bases agree with TRBD2. Germline V lookup: CDR1 SEHNR, CDR2 FQNEAQ (reference sequence). The CDR3 length is 16 residues. V trimming: 2 bases; J trimming: 2 bases; junction bases outside the gene matches: 3. In DNA, the CDR3 is TGTGCCAGCAGCTTAAAAGCGGGAGGCAACACCGGGGAGCTGTTTTTT. Its translation: CASSLKAGGNTGELFF.

J is TRBJ2-1 and V is TRBV5-6; 8 nucleotides agree with TRBD2. The CDR3 length is 16 residues. V shed 0 bases and J 4 bases; nucleotides not matched to a gene: 6. Germline CDR1 reads SGHDT; CDR2 reads YYEEEE. The CDR3 DNA reads as TGTGCCAGCAGCTTGGGAAATAGCGGGGCTTACAATGAGCAGTTCTTC. Its protein product is CASSLGNSGAYNEQFF.

CDR3 amino acids: CATSDFGDREQFF. DNA for the CDR3: TGTGCCACCAGTGATTTCGGAGACAGGGAGCAGTTCTTC. The chain is built from TRBV24-1 and TRBJ2-1, with a weak D call TRBD1 (6 bases). V lost 1 base and J 10 bases, leaving 10 bases between the germline ends. Germline values: CDR1 KGHDR, CDR2 SFDVKD. The CDR3 consists of 13 residues.

The rearrangement joins TRBV3-1 (or the pseudogene TRBV3-2) to TRBJ1-5; no clear D. Trimming shortened V by 1 base and J by 3 bases, and 7 bases separated the two germline ends. The CDR3 loop spans 14 amino acids. Germline CDR1 is LGHDT and CDR2 is YNNKEL (reference sequence). The CDR3 coding sequence is TGTGCCAGCAGCCAAGTAATGGACAATCAGCCCCAGCATTTT. Amino acid sequence: CASSQVMDNQPQHF.

This clone appeared a few times. The CDR3 nucleotides read TGTGCCAGCAGCGCTAGTCGGGGCGCGGGAGGGATATACGAGCAGTACTTC. As protein: CASSASRGAGGIYEQYF. The rearrangement links TRBV7-2 to TRBJ2-7, with 9 bases lining up with TRBD2. The germline CDR1 and CDR2 sequences are SGHTA and FQGNSA. This CDR3 is 17 amino acids long. With 5 bases clipped from V and 4 bases from J, the junction kept 15 bases outside the gene matches. Based on the CDR3 plus reference TRBV7-2 and TRBJ2-7, the full variable domain is GAGVSQSPSNKVTEKGKDVELRCDPISGHTALYWYRQSLGQGLEFLIYFQGNSAPDKSGLPSDRFSAERTGGSVSTLTIQRTQQEDSAVYLCASSASRGAGGIYEQYFGPGTRLTVT.

This clone has only one observation. The chain recombines TRBV28 with TRBJ1-1, with a possible D match to TRBD1 (5 bases). The germline V gene encodes CDR1 MDHEN and CDR2 SYDVKM. CDR3 length equals 15 residues. V dropped 4 bases and J dropped 0 bases, with 12 bases sitting between them. The CDR3 loop reads CASSSTPGMNTEAFF. CDR3 bases: TGTGCCAGCAGTTCCACCCCAGGGATGAACACTGAAGCTTTCTTT. The variable domain in full, completed from reference TRBV28 and TRBJ1-1, reads DVKVTQSSRYLVKRTGEKVFLECVQDMDHENMFWYRQDPGLGLRLIYFSYDVKMKEKGDIPEGYSVSREKKERFSLILESASTNQTSMYLCASSSTPGMNTEAFFGQGTRLTVV.

This clone showed up just a few times. This CDR3 is also generated by other DNA sequences in the sample. The DNA for the CDR3 is TGTGCCAGCAGTTTATCCTGGGCAACTAATGAAAAACTGTTTTTT. Its protein product is CASSLSWATNEKLFF. This rearrangement joins TRBV27 to TRBJ1-4; D remains ambiguous. The germline V and J ends were trimmed by 0 bases and 0 bases, with 5 bases remaining between them. Germline values: CDR1 MNHEY, CDR2 SMNVEV (reference sequence). The CDR3 contains 15 residues. The entire variable domain, with the rest obtained from reference TRBV27 and TRBJ1-4, is as follows: EAQVTQNPRYLITVTGKKLTVTCSQNMNHEYMSWYRQDPGLGLRQIYYSMNVEVTDKGDVPEGYKVSRKEKRNFPLILESPSPNQTSLYFCASSLSWATNEKLFFGSGTQLSVL.

The sample holds one count of this clone. This chain connects TRBV29-1 to TRBJ1-2; possible D gene TRBD1, 5 bases. Per germline, CDR1 SQVTM and CDR2 ANQGSEA. This CDR3 spans 11 amino acids. V was trimmed by 4 bases and J by 7 bases, leaving 10 bases between them. The CDR3 DNA sequence: TGCAGCGTTGGGGGGGAATCTGGCTACACCTTC. Amino acids: CSVGGESGYTF.

This clone came up a few times. The chain joins TRBV5-6 to TRBJ2-3; TRBD2 aligns across 8 bases. Unmatched junction bases numbered 7, after V lost 4 bases and J lost 6 bases. This CDR3 comprises 14 residues. In germline, CDR1 is SGHDT, CDR2 YYEEEE. CDR3 region: CASSRTSGLDTQYF. For the CDR3, the DNA is TGTGCCAGCAGCCGCACTAGCGGTTTGGATACGCAGTATTTT.

In DNA, the CDR3 is TGTGCCAGCAGCGTAGCCCTAGGAGAAAAACTGTTTTTT. It specifies CASSVALGEKLFF. The gene calls are TRBV9 and TRBJ1-4, with D unresolved. Trimming shortened V by 0 bases and J by 8 bases, and 8 bases separated the two germline ends. CDR3 length: 13 amino acids. The germline gives CDR1 SGDLS, CDR2 YYNGEE.

As DNA, the CDR3 is TGTGCCAGCAGTCCTGACAGGGGGAGTTTCTACGAGCAGTACTTC. This codes for CASSPDRGSFYEQYF. The chain is built from TRBV7-2 and TRBJ2-7, with 9 nucleotides matching TRBD1. This CDR3 is built from 15 residues. The V and J ends lost 6 bases and 3 bases, in that order; junction bases with no gene match: 9. Germline-derived CDR1 and CDR2 are SGHTA and FQGNSA.

The V call is TRBV5-4, the J call TRBJ2-1; TRBD2 matches 9 bases. With V trimmed by 1 base and J by 0 bases, 2 bases remained unmatched. This CDR3 has 16 residues. Germline assignment: CDR1 SGHNT and CDR2 YYREEE (reference sequence). CDR3 protein: CASSLSSGSSYNEQFF. CDR3 nucleotide sequence: TGTGCCAGCAGCTTGAGTAGCGGGAGCTCCTACAATGAGCAGTTCTTC.